The 9 T cell receptor beta chains presented below share a single source sample, sequenced in a study of Tregs in tolerant kidney transplant recipients. Profiled with immunoSEQ multiplex PCR; TCRdb holds only in-frame clones, not every one. Among approximately 69,000 clones listed, 85% to 90% were seen once. This material consisted of CD4+ T cells from blood, taken before the transplant. These receptors were taken from a human donor who received a combined kidney and bone marrow transplant.

The V gene is TRBV9, the J gene TRBJ1-5; possible D gene TRBD1, 6 bases. The CDR3 is 15 amino acids. Germline CDR1 and CDR2: SGDLS and YYNGEE. Trimming took off 4 bases at V and 2 bases at J, with 13 bases between the two ends. The chain's CDR3 is CASSPQGTGNQPQHF. CDR3 sequence (DNA): TGTGCCAGCAGCCCACAGGGTACAGGCAATCAGCCCCAGCATTTT.

CDR3 protein: CASSLVAGGLGEQYF. CDR3 in DNA: TGCGCCAGCAGCTTGGTAGCGGGAGGCCTGGGGGAGCAGTACTTC. The chain uses TRBV5-1 and TRBJ2-7; 10 positions agree with TRBD2. Losses at the gene ends were 0 bases for V and 7 bases for J; bases not matched to a gene: 7. Germline V gene lookup returns CDR1 SGHRS and CDR2 YFSETQ. The CDR3 is 15 residues long.

The chain recombines TRBV29-1 with TRBJ2-4; TRBD1 matches 8 bases. The germline gives CDR1 SQVTM, CDR2 ANQGSEA. This CDR3 is 15 amino acids long. With V trimmed by 2 bases and J by 6 bases, 9 bases remained unmatched. DNA of the CDR3: TGCAGCGTTGAACCCGCCAGAACAGGGGGAAACATTCAGTACTTC. As protein: CSVEPARTGGNIQYF.

The chain uses TRBV7-2 and TRBJ1-1; D gene ambiguous. Germline values: CDR1 SGHTA, CDR2 FQGNSA. The germline V and J ends were trimmed by 4 bases and 0 bases, with 9 bases remaining between them. This CDR3 is built from 14 residues. The CDR3 DNA is TGTGCCAGCAGCTCGACTAGGATGAACACTGAAGCTTTCTTT. This gives the protein CASSSTRMNTEAFF.

The rearrangement joins TRBV4-3 to TRBJ1-1; D is unresolved. CDR1 and CDR2 from the germline V gene are LGHNA and YSLEER. V lost 0 bases to trimming and J lost 7 bases, with 9 bases between them. The CDR3 sequence is 13 residues long. DNA of the CDR3: TGCGCCAGCAGCCAAGATATAGGACTTGAAGCTTTCTTT. This codes for CASSQDIGLEAFF.

The chain links TRBV5-8 to TRBJ1-2; a weak D match, TRBD1 (6 bases). This CDR3 contains 16 residues. Germline loops: CDR1 SGHTS, CDR2 YDEGEE. With 0 bases removed from V and 3 bases from J, the gap between germline ends came to 15 bases. The CDR3 reads CASSLAWAGEDYGYTF. In DNA form, the CDR3 reads TGTGCCAGCAGCTTGGCCTGGGCAGGGGAAGACTATGGCTACACCTTC.

The chain couples TRBV27 to TRBJ2-1, with D maybe TRBD1 (5 bases). Trimming removed 4 bases at V and 6 bases at J, with 16 bases between. The germline V gene encodes CDR1 MNHEY and CDR2 SMNVEV (reference sequence). The CDR3 is made up of 15 amino acids. The CDR3 DNA sequence: TGTGCCAGCAGTTCAGGGCCTACCTGGATCAATGAGCAGTTCTTC. Translated, it gives CASSSGPTWINEQFF.

The V gene is TRBV11-2, the J gene TRBJ2-3; D is unclear. Trimming left V 5 bases short and J 7 bases short, with 13 bases between. Germline CDR1 and CDR2: SGHAT and FQNNGV. The CDR3 loop spans 13 amino acids. For the CDR3, the DNA is TGTGCCAGCAGCCCCTCGGCCGGGTATACGCAGTATTTT. Its translation is CASSPSAGYTQYF.

CDR3 in DNA: TGTGCCAGCAGCTCCCTACCGCAAGAGACCCAGTACTTC. It translates to CASSSLPQETQYF. The V gene is TRBV7-3, the J gene TRBJ2-5; D unclear. The CDR3 contains 13 residues. Trimming removed 4 bases from V and 2 bases from J, with 8 bases in between. Germline V gene data show CDR1 as SGHTA and CDR2 as FQGTGA.